These 20 T cell receptor beta chains were all obtained from the same sample, sequenced in a study of cytomegalovirus exposure and HLA in healthy donors. PCR was performed using 60 Vbeta and 13 Jbeta primers. Clones were sequenced by immunoSEQ multiplex PCR, and TCRdb holds only the in-frame ones, with some missing. The table shows about 200,000 clones, with 65% to 85% occurring only once. Sequences were obtained from PBMCs. These receptors all come from a middle-aged man in good health and CMV-seronegative.

The chain's CDR3 is CASSEQPRRTSGYNEQFF. The DNA of the CDR3 is TGCGCCAGCAGCGAACAACCTCGTCGGACTAGCGGTTACAATGAGCAGTTCTTC. This chain connects TRBV5-1 to TRBJ2-1; 10 bases line up with TRBD2. Trimming removed 4 bases from V and 4 bases from J; junction bases left unmatched: 14. CDR1 and CDR2 (germline): SGHRS, YFSETQ. The CDR3 totals 18 residues.

The V and J genes are TRBV28 and TRBJ1-1; D gene unclear. The CDR3 extends over 12 amino acids. Deletions cut 5 bases from V and 4 bases from J, with 8 bases between. Germline assignment: CDR1 MDHEN and CDR2 SYDVKM. CDR3 sequence reads: CASSAVITEAFF. The CDR3, as DNA: TGTGCCAGCAGTGCGGTTATCACTGAAGCTTTCTTT.

The chain carries TRBV2 and TRBJ1-1; 10 bases map to TRBD1. CDR3 length: 14 amino acids. Trimming removed 6 bases from V and 5 bases from J; junction bases left unmatched: 6. CDR1 and CDR2 from the germline V gene are SNHLY and FYNNEI. The CDR3 sequence: CASSLDRGSTEAFF. The CDR3 coding sequence is TGTGCCAGCAGCTTGGACAGGGGGAGTACTGAAGCTTTCTTT.

The rearrangement links TRBV6-1 to TRBJ2-1; a possible D gene is TRBD1 (6 bases). The CDR3 is 15 amino acids. Trimming took 3 bases from V and 12 from J, leaving 21 bases between them. Germline-derived CDR1 and CDR2 are MNHNS and SASEGT. The CDR3 region has the DNA TGTGCCAGCAGTGAGTTAGTGGTTGTAGGGACATCGCAGTTCTTC. Translation gives CASSELVVVGTSQFF.

The V gene is TRBV28, the J gene TRBJ1-2, with D tentatively TRBD1 (6 bases). V dropped 6 bases and J dropped 7 bases, with 21 bases sitting between them. Germline V gives CDR1 MDHEN, CDR2 SYDVKM. This CDR3 is 15 amino acids long. The CDR3 sequence: CASRPPQGGGVGYTF. CDR3 coding DNA: TGTGCCAGCAGGCCACCGCAGGGAGGGGGGGTTGGCTACACCTTC.

The chain employs TRBV5-1 and TRBJ1-1; TRBD1 is a possible D gene (5 bases). Germline values: CDR1 SGHRS, CDR2 YFSETQ. This CDR3 contains 14 residues. Trimming took off 2 bases at V and 1 base at J, with 9 bases between the two ends. The CDR3 bases are TGCGCCAGCAGCTTAAAGGGGTCGAACACTGAAGCTTTCTTT. It translates to CASSLKGSNTEAFF.

The chain carries TRBV6-1 and TRBJ2-7, with D possibly being TRBD1 (6 bases). V was shortened by 6 bases and J by 5 bases, with 14 bases between the two germline ends. The CDR3 spans 13 residues. CDR1 is MNHNS and CDR2 is SASEGT in the germline V gene. The CDR3 here is CASRGTLTDEQYF. The CDR3 DNA reads as TGTGCCAGCAGAGGGACACTCACCGACGAGCAGTACTTC.

J is TRBJ2-3 and V is TRBV11-2; TRBD2 matches 12 bases. Losses at the gene ends were 5 bases for V and 5 bases for J; bases not matched to a gene: 8. Germline V gene data show CDR1 as SGHAT and CDR2 as FQNNGV. This CDR3 is 16 amino acids long. CDR3 coding DNA: TGTGCCAGCAGCCCCAGACTAGCGGGAGTGGGAGATACGCAGTATTTT. Its translation is CASSPRLAGVGDTQYF.

CDR3 coding DNA: TGTGCCAGCTCGAAGGGGACTAGCGGGAGGTTTGAGGGCGAGCAGTACTTC. This codes for CASSKGTSGRFEGEQYF. V usage is TRBV6-4 and J usage is TRBJ2-7; 15 bases map to TRBD2. Per the germline V gene, CDR1 is MRHNA and CDR2 is SNTAGT. CDR3 size: 17 residues. With V trimmed by 8 bases and J by 6 bases, 14 bases remained unmatched.

This clone occurred a few times. For the CDR3, the DNA is TGTGCCAGCAGCCAAGATCCGGGAGATACGCAGTATTTT. Translating it yields CASSQDPGDTQYF. The chain uses TRBV4-2 and TRBJ2-3; D is undetermined. Per the germline V gene, CDR1 is LGHNA and CDR2 is YNFKEQ. Deletions cut 0 bases from V and 5 bases from J, with 6 bases between. This CDR3 contains 13 residues.

A word on this clone: The same CDR3 can be traced to other DNA sequences in this sample. V gene TRBV18 combines with J gene TRBJ2-7; 9 nucleotides match TRBD1. V was pared by 3 bases and J by 3 bases, with 3 bases of the junction left unmatched. Germline assignment: CDR1 KGHSH and CDR2 LQKENI. This CDR3 has 14 residues. This chain's CDR3 is CASSPGTGLYEQYF. The DNA of the CDR3 is TGTGCCAGCTCACCTGGGACAGGGCTCTACGAGCAGTACTTC.

The gene calls are TRBV28 and TRBJ1-1; unclear D gene. The V gene lost 2 bases and the J gene lost 11 bases, with 15 bases spanning the gap. In germline, CDR1 is MDHEN, CDR2 SYDVKM. The CDR3 loop spans 13 amino acids. CDR3 loop: CASSLRGVSEAFF. In DNA form, the CDR3 reads TGTGCCAGCAGTTTACGGGGTGTTAGTGAGGCTTTCTTT.

The genes are TRBV2 and TRBJ2-2; 8 nucleotides agree with TRBD2. Germline-derived CDR1 and CDR2 are SNHLY and FYNNEI. The CDR3 sequence is 15 residues long. Losses at the gene ends were 6 bases for V and 7 bases for J; bases not matched to a gene: 10. CDR3 sequence reads: CASSAGTRSGGELFF. CDR3 bases: TGTGCCAGCAGCGCCGGGACTAGGAGTGGCGGGGAGCTGTTTTTT.

The CDR3 DNA reads as TGTGCCTGGACGCCGGTTACTGTAACCTACGAGCAGTACTTC. Its translation: CAWTPVTVTYEQYF. The gene calls are TRBV30 and TRBJ2-7; no clear D. The CDR3 is 14 residues long. Trimming removed 4 bases at V and 2 bases at J, with 15 bases between. Germline lookup yields CDR1 GTSNPN and CDR2 SVGIG (reference sequence).

The V and J genes are TRBV6-5 and TRBJ2-1; TRBD1 is a possible D gene (6 bases). The germline V and J ends were trimmed by 4 bases and 6 bases, with 16 bases remaining between them. Germline V gene data show CDR1 as MNHEY and CDR2 as SVGAGI. This CDR3 region has 15 residues. CDR3 residues: CASSSGVSEGNEQFF. In nucleotides, the CDR3 is TGTGCCAGCAGTTCAGGGGTCTCTGAAGGCAATGAGCAGTTCTTC.

Comment on this clone: The junction departs from germline at one end; a sequencing error may be responsible. This chain links TRBV7-9 with TRBJ2-1; 9 positions match TRBD2. Germline V CDR1 and CDR2: SEHNR, FQNEAQ (reference sequence). The CDR3 has 15 residues. The CDR3 DNA sequence: TGTTCCAGCAGCTCCGGACTAGCGCCCTACAATGAGCAGTTCTTC. Amino acids: CSSSSGLAPYNEQFF.

This clone appeared a few times. V is TRBV29-1 and J is TRBJ2-5; a possible D gene is TRBD2 (5 bases). Germline V gene data show CDR1 as SQVTM and CDR2 as ANQGSEA. This CDR3 spans 13 amino acids. V was cut by 7 bases and J by 2 bases, with 14 bases left in between. CDR3 sequence: CSGGGAGQETQYF. CDR3 coding DNA: TGCAGCGGAGGAGGCGCAGGACAAGAGACCCAGTACTTC.

This clone has a single count. V usage is TRBV19 and J usage is TRBJ1-5; D is uncertain. Germline CDR1 LNHDA, CDR2 SQIVND (reference sequence). The CDR3 runs 16 residues. The V end was cut by 3 bases, the J end by 1 base, with 13 bases between. The CDR3 DNA reads as TGTGCCAGTAGTATTAATGAGGAAAGAAGCAATCAGCCCCAGCATTTT. Protein product: CASSINEERSNQPQHF. Variable domain in full (rest from reference TRBV19 and TRBJ1-5): DGGITQSPKYLFRKEGQNVTLSCEQNLNHDAMYWYRQDPGQGLRLIYYSQIVNDFQKGDIAEGYSVSREKKESFPLTVTSAQKNPTAFYLCASSINEERSNQPQHFGDGTRLSIL.

The chain links TRBV5-4 to TRBJ1-2; 10 bases map to TRBD1. CDR1 is SGHNT, CDR2 YYREEE, per germline (reference sequence). This CDR3 comprises 14 residues. J gave up 8 bases and V 0 bases, and 4 bases lay outside the gene matches. CDR3 sequence reads: CASSLGQGAGGYTF. CDR3 nucleotide sequence: TGTGCCAGCAGCTTGGGACAGGGGGCTGGAGGCTACACCTTC.

This clone occurred once. The chain carries TRBV2 and TRBJ2-3; the D is unclear. The CDR3 sequence is 14 residues long. Trimming cost V 3 bases and J 0 bases, with 7 bases left between them. Germline V gives CDR1 SNHLY, CDR2 FYNNEI. The CDR3, as DNA: TGTGCCAGCAGTGATGTCAGTAGCACAGATACGCAGTATTTT. It codes for CASSDVSSTDTQYF.